Sequencing of this T cell receptor beta chain was carried out in a study of cytomegalovirus exposure and HLA in healthy donors. PCR used 60 Vbeta primers and 13 Jbeta primers. Assay: immunoSEQ multiplex PCR; the TCRdb copy retains only in-frame clones and omits some. The sample holds more than 150,000 clones, over 75% seen once. The CDR3 contains 15 residues. V lost 1 base to trimming and J lost 8 bases, with 12 bases between them. Germline loops: CDR1 MNHNS, CDR2 SASEGT. Nominal health characterized the donors when sampled, though unrecorded immune exposures were likely. This clonotype was sampled from a man aged 50 to 60 in good health and CMV-seronegative. Sequencing input: PBMCs. The chain links TRBV6-1 to TRBJ1-6; D gene unclear. CDR3 coding DNA: TGTGCCAGCAGTGAAGGGGCACGAGCCTATTCACCCCTCCACTTT. Protein sequence: CASSEGARAYSPLHF.